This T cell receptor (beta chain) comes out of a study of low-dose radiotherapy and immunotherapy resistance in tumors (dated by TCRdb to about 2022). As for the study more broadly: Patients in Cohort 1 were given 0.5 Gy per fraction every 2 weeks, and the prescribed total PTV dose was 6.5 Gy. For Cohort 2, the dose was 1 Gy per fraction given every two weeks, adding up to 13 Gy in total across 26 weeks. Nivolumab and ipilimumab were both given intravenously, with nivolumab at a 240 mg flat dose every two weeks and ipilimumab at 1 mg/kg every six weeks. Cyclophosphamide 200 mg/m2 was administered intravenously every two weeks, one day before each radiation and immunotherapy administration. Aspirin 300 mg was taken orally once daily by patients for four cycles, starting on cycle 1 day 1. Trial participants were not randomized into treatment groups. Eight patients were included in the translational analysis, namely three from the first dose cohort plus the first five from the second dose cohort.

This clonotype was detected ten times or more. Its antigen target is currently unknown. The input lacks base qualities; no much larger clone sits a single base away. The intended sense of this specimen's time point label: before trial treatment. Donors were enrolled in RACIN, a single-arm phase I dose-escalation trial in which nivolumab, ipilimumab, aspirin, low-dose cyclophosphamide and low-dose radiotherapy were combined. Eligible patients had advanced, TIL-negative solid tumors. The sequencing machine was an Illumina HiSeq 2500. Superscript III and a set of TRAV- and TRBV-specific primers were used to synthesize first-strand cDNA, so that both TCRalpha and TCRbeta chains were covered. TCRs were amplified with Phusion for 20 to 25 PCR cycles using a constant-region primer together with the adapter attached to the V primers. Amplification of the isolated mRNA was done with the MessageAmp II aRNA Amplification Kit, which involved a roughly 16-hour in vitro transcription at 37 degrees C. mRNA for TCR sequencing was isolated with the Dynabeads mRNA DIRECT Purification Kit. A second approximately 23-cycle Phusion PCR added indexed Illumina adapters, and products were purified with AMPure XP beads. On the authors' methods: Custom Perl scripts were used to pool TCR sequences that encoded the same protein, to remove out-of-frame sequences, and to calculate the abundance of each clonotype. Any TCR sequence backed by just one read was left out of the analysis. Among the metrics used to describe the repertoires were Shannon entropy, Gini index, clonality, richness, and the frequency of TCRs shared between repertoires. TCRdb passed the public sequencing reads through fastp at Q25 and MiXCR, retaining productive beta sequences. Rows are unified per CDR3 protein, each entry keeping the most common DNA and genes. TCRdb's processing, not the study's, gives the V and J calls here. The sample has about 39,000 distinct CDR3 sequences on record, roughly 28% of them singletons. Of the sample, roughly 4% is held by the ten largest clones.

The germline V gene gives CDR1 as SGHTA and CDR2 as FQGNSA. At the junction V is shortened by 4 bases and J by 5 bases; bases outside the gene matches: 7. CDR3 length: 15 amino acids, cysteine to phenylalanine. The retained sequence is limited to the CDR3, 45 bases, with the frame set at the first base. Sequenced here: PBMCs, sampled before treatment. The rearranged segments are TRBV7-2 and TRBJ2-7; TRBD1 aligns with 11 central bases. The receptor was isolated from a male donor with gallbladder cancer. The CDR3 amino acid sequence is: CASSSVGTGGNEQYF. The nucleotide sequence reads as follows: TGTGCCAGCAGCTCGGTCGGGACAGGGGGTAACGAGCAGTACTTC.